This T cell receptor (beta chain) was recorded in a study of T cells in Graves' hyperthyroidism and ophthalmopathy. Study context: Specimen type is peripheral blood, collected at initial diagnosis prior to any treatment. Findings of the study overall: Most thyroid clonotypes expanded above 0.001 appeared in blood too.

Note on this clonotype: Its antigen is not identified. A clone one base away is much larger, so this may be a read error.

The study defined stable Graves' hyperthyroidism as no ophthalmopathy progression within 18 months. Roughly 10 ml of fresh peripheral blood supplied the PBMCs. Authors of the study amplified TCR beta CDR3 regions from RNA transcripts. The study used the HTBI primer set for a first-round RT-PCR of the TCR CDR3. TCRdb re-called the multiplex PCR reads through MiXCR, storing one row per CDR3 protein. The table has about 420,000 distinct CDR3 sequences, roughly 15% seen once. In germline, CDR1 is SNHLY, CDR2 FYNNEI. The CDR3 has 13 residues. This chain connects TRBV2 to TRBJ1-2, with D possibly matching TRBD1 (6 bases). The material sequenced was blood. The receptor's source is a woman aged 18-29 years with Graves' hyperthyroidism. The CDR3 DNA reads TGTGTCAGCAGTGCGGACAGTAACTATGGCTACACCTTC. Amino acids: CVSSADSNYGYTF.